Sequencing of this T cell receptor beta chain was carried out in a study of identical twins. The germline gives CDR1 LGHNA, CDR2 YNFKEQ. The CDR3 consists of 17 residues. Trimming took 1 base from V and 2 from J, leaving 16 bases between them. Everyone who gave samples was a healthy Caucasian. Only a few counts were recorded for this clonotype. MiXCR, run by TCRdb on the 5' RACE reads, gives a single entry per CDR3 protein. Among about 890,000 distinct CDR3 sequences, approximately 13% were seen once, and the ten largest hold around 1.6%. This same sample was also taken into another study, of yellow fever vaccine responses in identical twins.

The clonotype originates from a woman between 18 and 30 years old in good health. The gene calls are TRBV4-2 and TRBJ2-3; D may correspond to TRBD1 or TRBD2 (6 bases each). The sequenced sample consisted of PBMCs. The CDR3 sequence: CASSQVGRGTYTDTQYF. The DNA for the CDR3 is TGTGCCAGCAGCCAAGTAGGAAGGGGGACTTACACAGATACGCAGTATTTT.